This note documents a single T cell receptor (beta chain) sequence. The data derive from a study of blood T cell repertoires in COVID-19. On the study more broadly: Nucleic acid was either cDNA or gDNA, and it came from T cells, B-cell-depleted T cells, or PBMCs.

TCRdb's table, derived via immunoSEQ multiplex PCR, lists solely in-frame clones and lacks some. Altogether roughly 68,000 clones are present, roughly 87% being singletons, with the ten largest covering 5.5% to 8.5%. The CDR3 covers 14 residues. V shed 1 base and J shed 9 bases, with 13 bases lying between them. In germline, CDR1 is LNHDA, CDR2 SQIVND (reference sequence). This receptor was taken from a man aged 45 to 65 with active COVID-19. Sequenced sample: peripheral blood. This chain joins TRBV19 and TRBJ2-1, with D tentatively TRBD1 (5 bases). The CDR3 DNA reads TGTGCCAGTAGTATAGGATCCAGGGTAGTTGAGCAGTTCTTC. This sequence encodes CASSIGSRVVEQFF.